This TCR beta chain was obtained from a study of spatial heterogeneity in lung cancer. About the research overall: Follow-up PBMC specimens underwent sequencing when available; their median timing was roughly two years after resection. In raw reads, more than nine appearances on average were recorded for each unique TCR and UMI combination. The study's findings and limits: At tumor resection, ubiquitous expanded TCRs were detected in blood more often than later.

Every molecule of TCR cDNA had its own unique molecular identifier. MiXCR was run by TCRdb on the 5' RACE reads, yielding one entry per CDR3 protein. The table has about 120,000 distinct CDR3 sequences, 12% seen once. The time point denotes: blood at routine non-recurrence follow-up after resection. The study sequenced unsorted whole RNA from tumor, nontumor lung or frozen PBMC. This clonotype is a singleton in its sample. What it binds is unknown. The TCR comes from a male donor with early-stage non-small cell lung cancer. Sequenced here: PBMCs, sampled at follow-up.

The CDR3 DNA is TGTGCCAGCAGTTTTGGGACAGGGGGCGGTCAGCCCCAGCATTTT. Its translation: CASSFGTGGGQPQHF. The chain carries TRBV6-2 or TRBV6-3 and TRBJ1-5; TRBD1 matches 12 bases. CDR1 is MNHEY, CDR2 SVGEGT, per germline. The CDR3 has 15 amino acids. V gave up 4 bases and J gave up 6 bases; unmatched junction bases: 4.